This T cell receptor beta chain was recovered during a study of blood T cell repertoires in COVID-19. Germline CDR1 SGHAT, CDR2 FQNNGV. The CDR3 is 13 residues long. The V end lost 6 bases, the J end lost 4 bases, and 9 bases lay between the germline ends. Using immunoSEQ multiplex PCR, the repertoire was profiled, and TCRdb retains in-frame clones only, with some absent. The table lists about 210,000 clones, 75% to 90% of them singletons. The sample consisted of peripheral blood. This TCR derives from a man in his forties with acute or convalescent COVID-19. The chain employs TRBV11-2 and TRBJ2-2; unclear D gene. CDR3 sequence (DNA): TGTGCCAGCAGTCCAGATCTCACCGGGGAGCTGTTTTTT. This gives the protein CASSPDLTGELFF.